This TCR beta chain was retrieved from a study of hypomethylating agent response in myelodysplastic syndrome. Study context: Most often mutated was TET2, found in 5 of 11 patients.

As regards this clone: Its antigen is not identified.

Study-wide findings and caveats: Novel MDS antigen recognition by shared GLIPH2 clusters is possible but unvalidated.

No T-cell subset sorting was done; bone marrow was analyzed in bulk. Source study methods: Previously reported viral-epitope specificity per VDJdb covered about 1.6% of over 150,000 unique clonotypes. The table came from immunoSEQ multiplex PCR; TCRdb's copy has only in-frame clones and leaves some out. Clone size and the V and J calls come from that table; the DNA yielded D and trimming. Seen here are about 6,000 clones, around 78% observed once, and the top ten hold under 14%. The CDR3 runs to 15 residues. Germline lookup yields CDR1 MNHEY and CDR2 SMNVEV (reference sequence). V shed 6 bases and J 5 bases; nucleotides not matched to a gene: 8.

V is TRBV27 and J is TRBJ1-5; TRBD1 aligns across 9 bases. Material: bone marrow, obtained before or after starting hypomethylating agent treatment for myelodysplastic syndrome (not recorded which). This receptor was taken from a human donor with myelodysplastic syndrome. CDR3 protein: CASSSQGAGDQPQHF. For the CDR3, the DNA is TGTGCCAGCAGCTCACAGGGGGCAGGCGATCAGCCCCAGCATTTT.